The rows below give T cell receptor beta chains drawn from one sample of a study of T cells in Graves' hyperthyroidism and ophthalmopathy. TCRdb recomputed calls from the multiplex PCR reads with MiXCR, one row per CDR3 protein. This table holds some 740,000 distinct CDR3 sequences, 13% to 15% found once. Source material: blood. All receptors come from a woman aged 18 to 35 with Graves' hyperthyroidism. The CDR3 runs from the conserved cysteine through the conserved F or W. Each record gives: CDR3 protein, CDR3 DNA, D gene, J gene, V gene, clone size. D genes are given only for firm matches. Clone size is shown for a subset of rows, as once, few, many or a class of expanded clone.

CASSFRTSGRADTQYF | TGTGCCAGCAGCTTCCGGACTAGCGGGAGGGCGGATACGCAGTATTTT | TRBD2 | TRBJ2-3 | TRBV5-4 | NA
CASSLAGQVSYRGQFF | TGCGCCAGCAGCTTGGCGGGACAGGTGTCTTATCGGGGGCAGTTCTTC | TRBD1 | TRBJ2-1 | TRBV5-1 | few
CASSFLIAASSYNEQFF | TGTGCCAGCAGCTTCCTCATAGCGGCGAGCTCCTACAATGAGCAGTTCTTC | NA | TRBJ2-1 | TRBV11-2 | NA
CASSEGSGTYEQYF | TGTGCCAGCAGTGAGGGGTCGGGCACCTACGAGCAGTACTTC | NA | TRBJ2-7 | TRBV2 | many
CSVEVSGTGKHF | TGCAGCGTTGAGGTATCCGGGACAGGGAAGCATTTT | TRBD1 | TRBJ1-5 | TRBV29-1 | NA
CASSPRVSNQPQHF | TGTGCCAGCAGTCCCAGAGTTAGCAATCAGCCCCAGCATTTT | NA | TRBJ1-5 | TRBV12-3/TRBV12-4 | many
CASSLSVYNEQFF | TGTGCCAGCAGCTTATCAGTCTACAATGAGCAGTTCTTC | NA | TRBJ2-1 | TRBV7-8 | many
CANRLTGGGNQPQHF | TGTGCCAACAGACTGACAGGGGGAGGCAATCAGCCCCAGCATTTT | TRBD1 | TRBJ1-5 | TRBV12-3/TRBV12-4 | NA
CSVEELGKAYEQYF | TGCAGCGTTGAGGAACTCGGGAAAGCCTACGAGCAGTACTTC | NA | TRBJ2-7 | TRBV29-1 | few
CASKTRGATLNEQFF | TGTGCCAGCAAAACAAGGGGGGCTACCCTTAATGAGCAGTTCTTC | NA | TRBJ2-1 | TRBV12-3/TRBV12-4 | few
CASSPRAGGETQYF | TGTGCCAGCAGCCCCCGAGCGGGAGGGGAGACCCAGTACTTC | TRBD2 | TRBJ2-5 | TRBV16 | many
CASSHRLLISTDTQYF | TGCGCCAGCAGCCACCGACTCCTCATTAGCACAGATACGCAGTATTTT | NA | TRBJ2-3 | TRBV5-1 | many
CASSPLGQGHEQYF | TGTGCCAGTTCTCCTTTAGGACAGGGACACGAGCAGTACTTC | TRBD1 | TRBJ2-7 | TRBV27 | many
CASSSSSGEDLYEQYF | TGTGCCAGCAGTTCGTCCAGCGGGGAGGATCTCTACGAGCAGTACTTC | TRBD2 | TRBJ2-7 | TRBV27 | once
CASSLLGGDQPQHF | TGTGCCAGCAGCTTACTGGGGGGAGATCAGCCCCAGCATTTT | NA | TRBJ1-5 | TRBV7-2 | many
CSVGRDINTEAFF | TGCAGCGTTGGCCGGGACATAAACACTGAAGCTTTCTTT | NA | TRBJ1-1 | TRBV29-1 | many
CATSRGGTEANYGYTF | TGTGCCACCAGCAGAGGAGGAACGGAAGCTAACTATGGCTACACCTTC | NA | TRBJ1-2 | TRBV15 | NA